This T cell receptor beta chain was found in a study of T cells after posttransplantation cyclophosphamide. Study-level findings and limits: Donor-recipient repertoire similarity was low at 1-2 months, rising over year one.

Trimming removed 8 bases from V and 4 bases from J; junction bases left unmatched: 13. Per germline, CDR1 MNHEY and CDR2 SMNVEV (reference sequence). The CDR3 has 15 residues. Treatment was busulfan-fludarabine conditioning, a marrow graft, and cyclophosphamide on days +3 and +4. Using immunoSEQ multiplex PCR, the repertoire was profiled, and TCRdb retains in-frame clones only, with some absent. The table lists tens of thousands of clones, about 90% of them singletons. This clone has just one count. No antigen is known for it. The specimen comprised PBMCs, sampled 55 to 70 days after allogeneic stem cell transplant with posttransplant cyclophosphamide. This sequence joins TRBV27 and TRBJ2-7, with TRBD2 matching over 8 bases. This sequence was found in a male patient aged 60 to 75 who received an allogeneic stem cell transplant from a related donor and was CMV-positive. Some T cells may be graft donor cells. The CDR3 DNA is TGTGCCAGCTCGCTAAGCGGGGGTGGTATTTACGAGCAGTACTTC. This gives the protein CASSLSGGGIYEQYF.